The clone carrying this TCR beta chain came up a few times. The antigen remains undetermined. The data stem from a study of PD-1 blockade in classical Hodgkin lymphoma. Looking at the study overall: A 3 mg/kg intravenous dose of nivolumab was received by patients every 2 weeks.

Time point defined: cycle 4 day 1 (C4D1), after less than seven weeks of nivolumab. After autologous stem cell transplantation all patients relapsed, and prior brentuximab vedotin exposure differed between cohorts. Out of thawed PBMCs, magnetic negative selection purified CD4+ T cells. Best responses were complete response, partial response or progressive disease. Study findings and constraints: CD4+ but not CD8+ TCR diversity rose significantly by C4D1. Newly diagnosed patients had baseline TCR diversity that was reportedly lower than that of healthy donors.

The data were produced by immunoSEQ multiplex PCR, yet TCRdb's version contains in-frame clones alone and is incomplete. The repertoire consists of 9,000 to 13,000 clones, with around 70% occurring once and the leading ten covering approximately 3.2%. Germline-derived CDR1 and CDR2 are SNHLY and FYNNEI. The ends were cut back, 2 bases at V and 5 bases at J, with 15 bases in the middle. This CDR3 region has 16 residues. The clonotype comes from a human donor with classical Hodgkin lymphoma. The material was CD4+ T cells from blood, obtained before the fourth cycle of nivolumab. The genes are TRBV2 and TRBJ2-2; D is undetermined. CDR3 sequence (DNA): TGTGCCAGCAGTGAAAGGCAGAGAACTAATACCGGGGAGCTGTTTTTT. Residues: CASSERQRTNTGELFF.